The rows below give T cell receptor beta chains drawn from one sample of a study of cytomegalovirus exposure and HLA in healthy donors. The data were produced by immunoSEQ multiplex PCR, yet TCRdb's version contains in-frame clones alone and is incomplete. In the table there are about 150,000 clones, around 79% of which are singletons. Sequenced sample: PBMCs. The receptors stem from a man in his forties in good health and CMV-seropositive. Both conserved end residues are part of each CDR3. Each record gives: D gene, J gene, clone size, V gene, CDR3 DNA, CDR3 protein. The D gene is left open where the match is weak. Expanded clones get a size class; other rows say once, few or many, or leave the size out.

>TRBD1|TRBJ2-3|NA|TRBV9
TGTGCCAGCAGCGTAGGAGGGGGCGGCAGGGTGGGGACAGATACGCAGTATTTT
CASSVGGGGRVGTDTQYF
>TRBD1|TRBJ1-4|NA|TRBV28
TGTGCCAGCAACCCTGACAGGGCAACTAATGAAAAACTGTTTTTT
CASNPDRATNEKLFF
>NA|TRBJ1-5|NA|TRBV27
TGTGCCAGCAGTTTGAGTACCAATCAGCCCCAGCATTTT
CASSLSTNQPQHF
>TRBD2|TRBJ2-7|NA|TRBV7-2
TGTGCCAGCAGCGGGGGTTTAGGGGCTAGCGGATACTACGAGCAGTACTTC
CASSGGLGASGYYEQYF
>NA|TRBJ2-7|NA|TRBV5-1
TGCGCCAGCAGCTTGGACCCAGCGCGTAGCTCCTACGAGCAGTACTTC
CASSLDPARSSYEQYF
>NA|TRBJ1-5|NA|TRBV7-2
TGTGCCAGCAGCTTAATTGGTCTTAGCAATCAGTCCCAGCATTTT
CASSLIGLSNQSQHF
>TRBD2|TRBJ2-1|NA|TRBV7-3
TGTGCCAGCAGCTCGACCGGGACTAGCAGTAGTGCTGAGCAGTTCTTC
CASSSTGTSSSAEQFF
>TRBD1|TRBJ2-6|few|TRBV29-1
TGCAGCGCCGGGGGACAGGGGGTACCCGGGGCCAACGTCCTGACTTTC
CSAGGQGVPGANVLTF
>TRBD1|TRBJ2-2|NA|TRBV5-6
TGTGCCAGCAGCTTCCTGGGACAGGGGACCGGGGAGCTGTTTTTT
CASSFLGQGTGELFF
>NA|TRBJ1-5|NA|TRBV7-9
TGTGCCAGCAGTTCCCAGGGGCCCCAGCATTTT
CASSSQGPQHF
>TRBD1|TRBJ1-4|NA|TRBV9
TGTGCCAGCAGCCCCCGGTCAGGGGGCGCGGGCGAAAAACTGTTTTTT
CASSPRSGGAGEKLFF
>NA|TRBJ2-7|NA|TRBV10-3
TGTGCCATCAGTGAGTCCCCTCCCGGTAGCGAGCAGTACTTC
CAISESPPGSEQYF
>TRBD1|TRBJ2-6|NA|TRBV30
TGTGCCTGGAGGAGGGACAGGGCGGCCTCTGGGGCCAACGTCCTGACTTTC
CAWRRDRAASGANVLTF
>NA|TRBJ2-7|NA|TRBV5-1
TGCGCCAGCAGCTTGCCAGGGTCGGTAGGCGAGCAGTACTTC
CASSLPGSVGEQYF
>TRBD2|TRBJ2-7|NA|TRBV7-2
TGTGCCAGCAGCCCAAGCGGGAGCCTCTCCTACGAGCAGTACTTC
CASSPSGSLSYEQYF
>NA|TRBJ1-1|NA|TRBV30
TGTGCCTGGAGCAGTACCGGGGCTGAAGCTTTCTTT
CAWSSTGAEAFF
>TRBD1|TRBJ1-5|NA|TRBV7-9
TGTTCCAGCAGCTTAGTCACAGGGGGAGAGAGCAATCAGCCCCAGCATTTT
CSSSLVTGGESNQPQHF
>NA|TRBJ1-3|NA|TRBV11-2
TGTGCCAGCAGCCTCGGTGGCAGGACAAATGGAAACACCATATATTTT
CASSLGGRTNGNTIYF
>NA|TRBJ2-7|NA|TRBV6-5
TGTGCCAGCAGTTACTCGTCCAGCTACGAGCAGTACTTC
CASSYSSSYEQYF
>NA|TRBJ2-1|NA|TRBV11-3
TGTGCCAGCAGCCCCCAGGACAACTACAATGAGCAGTTCTTC
CASSPQDNYNEQFF
>NA|TRBJ2-3|few|TRBV6-5
TGTGCCAGCAGGGCCCCCCTGACAGATACGCAGTATTTT
CASRAPLTDTQYF
>NA|TRBJ1-5|NA|TRBV7-9
TGTTCCAGCAGCCCAACGTCCACCAGTACTCAGCCCCAGCATTTT
CSSSPTSTSTQPQHF
>TRBD2|TRBJ2-2|NA|TRBV7-6
TGTGCCAGCAGCTTAGCGCCTTTTGGGCTAGCGGGCCCCAAGGCCGGGGAGCTGTTTTTT
CASSLAPFGLAGPKAGELFF
>NA|TRBJ2-2|NA|TRBV30
TGTGCCTGGAGGATACCCGGGACTGGGAACACCGGGGAGCTGTTTTTT
CAWRIPGTGNTGELFF
>TRBD1|TRBJ1-2|NA|TRBV27
TGTGCCAGCAGTTTCCAGCAGGGGGCGAAAGGCTACACCTTC
CASSFQQGAKGYTF
>TRBD2|TRBJ2-1|NA|TRBV7-3
TGTGCCAGCAGCTTGGGACTAGCGGCCTACAATGAGCAGTTCTTC
CASSLGLAAYNEQFF
>NA|TRBJ1-2|NA|TRBV19
TGTGCCAGTAACGGAGGAGGCATCTATGGCTACACCTTC
CASNGGGIYGYTF
>NA|TRBJ1-2|NA|TRBV18
TGTGCCAGCTCACCAATTTCAGGGTGGGGTAACTATGGCTACACCTTC
CASSPISGWGNYGYTF
>TRBD1|TRBJ1-6|NA|TRBV15
TGTGCCACCAGCAGAAGTACAGGGGGCGATTCACCCCTCCACTTT
CATSRSTGGDSPLHF
>TRBD2|TRBJ2-1|NA|TRBV6-6
TGTGCCAGCAGTTACTCCGGGACTAGCGGGAGAGGGCAGTTCTTC
CASSYSGTSGRGQFF
>NA|TRBJ2-1|NA|TRBV4-2
TGTGCCAGCGGGGGGGGCAGGGCCCTATACAATGAGCAGTTCTTC
CASGGGRALYNEQFF
>NA|TRBJ2-2|NA|TRBV4-1
TGCGCCAGCAGCCAAGTTCGCGGAAGAACCGGGGAGCTGTTTTTT
CASSQVRGRTGELFF
>TRBD2|TRBJ2-2|NA|TRBV11-3
TGTGCCAGCAGCCCTGGGACTAGCGGGGTAACGAACACCGGGGAGCTGTTTTTT
CASSPGTSGVTNTGELFF
>NA|TRBJ2-2|once|TRBV4-3
TGCGCCAGCAGCTTACAGAGCCTTGCGAACACCGGGGAGCTGTTTTTT
CASSLQSLANTGELFF
>NA|TRBJ2-6|NA|TRBV11-3
TGTGCCAGCAGCTTAGGGGTATGGAGTGGGGCCAACGTCCTGACTTTC
CASSLGVWSGANVLTF
>NA|TRBJ2-7|NA|TRBV4-2
TGTGCCAGCAGCCAAGGGTATAGCGGAGGGGCTGGTTACGAGCAGTACTTC
CASSQGYSGGAGYEQYF
>TRBD2|TRBJ2-5|once|TRBV15
TGTGCCACCAGCATCGGTGCTAGCGGGATTGTGCTTACGGGAGAGACCCAGTACTTC
CATSIGASGIVLTGETQYF
>TRBD1|TRBJ2-7|NA|TRBV6-6
TGTGCCAGCAGTTTCGGGACAGGGGTCTACGAGCAGTACTTC
CASSFGTGVYEQYF
>NA|TRBJ1-5|NA|TRBV6-5
TGTGCCAGCAGTGAGGAAAGCCGGGGTCAGCCCCAGCATTTT
CASSEESRGQPQHF
>TRBD1|TRBJ2-3|NA|TRBV30
TGTGCCCAAAGGGGCAGGGGGCCCGCAGATACGCAGTATTTT
CAQRGRGPADTQYF
>NA|TRBJ2-1|NA|TRBV11-3
TGTGCCAGCAGTTTAGGGCCCCCACAGGGCAAGGGTGAGCAGTTCTTC
CASSLGPPQGKGEQFF
>NA|TRBJ1-5|NA|TRBV5-6
TGTGCCAGCAGCTTGAGGGGGGGCGGGGGCCATCAGCCCCAGCATTTT
CASSLRGGGGHQPQHF
>TRBD1|TRBJ1-5|NA|TRBV18
TGTGCCAGCTCAGTACTCTTTACCGGGACAGGGGGCAATCAGCCCCAGCATTTT
CASSVLFTGTGGNQPQHF
>NA|TRBJ1-1|NA|TRBV10-2
TGCGCCAGCAGTGACGGACAGCCCAACCTGAACACTGAAGCTTTCTTT
CASSDGQPNLNTEAFF
>TRBD1|TRBJ2-7|NA|TRBV11-1
TGTGCCAGCAGCTTGACAGGGGCCTACGAGCAGTACTTC
CASSLTGAYEQYF
>TRBD1|TRBJ1-3|NA|TRBV29-1
TGCAGCGTTTGCCCAGGGGGCTCTGGAAACACCATATATTTT
CSVCPGGSGNTIYF
>TRBD2|TRBJ2-6|NA|TRBV27
TGTGCCAGCAGTTTCACCAGGAGGGGGGGACTAGCGGGAGTGGGAAGCTCTGGGGCCAACGTCCTGACTTTC
CASSFTRRGGLAGVGSSGANVLTF
>NA|TRBJ2-7|NA|TRBV10-3
TGTGCCATCAGTGAGTTCCTAGAAGGCTACGAGCAGTACTTC
CAISEFLEGYEQYF
>TRBD2|TRBJ2-7|NA|TRBV7-3
TGTGCCAGCAGCTTAGCCACGGGAGGGCCTTACGAGCAGTACTTC
CASSLATGGPYEQYF
>NA|TRBJ2-5|NA|TRBV28
TGTGCCAGCGTAAAAACTGGGACCCAGTACTTC
CASVKTGTQYF
>NA|TRBJ1-2|NA|TRBV6-5
TGTGCCAGCAGTTACTCGGGAGGGAGGAACTATGGCTACACCTTC
CASSYSGGRNYGYTF
>NA|TRBJ1-2|NA|TRBV5-4
TGTGCCAGCAGCTTCCTACAGGGAAATGGCTACACCTTC
CASSFLQGNGYTF
>TRBD2|TRBJ2-1|NA|TRBV7-9
TGTTCCAGCAGCTCGAATCGCGGGACTAGCGGGAGGGTGTATGAGCAGTTCTTC
CSSSSNRGTSGRVYEQFF
>TRBD2|TRBJ2-5|NA|TRBV4-1
TGCGCCAGCAGCCAGGGACTAGCCGAACAAGAGACCCAGTACTTC
CASSQGLAEQETQYF
>NA|TRBJ2-3|few|TRBV6-4
TGTGCCAGCAGTGAGTCGGTTAGCGTCTCCACAGATACGCAGTATTTT
CASSESVSVSTDTQYF
>NA|TRBJ1-1|NA|TRBV30
TGTGCCTGGAGTACTACAGGAGACACTGAAGCTTTCTTT
CAWSTTGDTEAFF
>NA|TRBJ1-4|NA|TRBV6-5
TGTGCCAGCAGTTACTCTACATCGGAAAAACTGTTTTTT
CASSYSTSEKLFF
>TRBD1|TRBJ2-2|NA|TRBV30
TGTGCCTGGAGAGGCCTACTACAGGGGGCACATACCGGGGAGCTGTTTTTT
CAWRGLLQGAHTGELFF
>TRBD1|TRBJ1-1|once|TRBV10-3
TGTGCCATCAGTGAACAGACAGGGGTCGGCACTGAAGCTTTCTTT
CAISEQTGVGTEAFF
>TRBD2|TRBJ2-7|NA|TRBV9
TGTGCCAGCAGCGTAGGTCCTAGCGGGAGGCACAAATCCTACGAGCAGTACTTC
CASSVGPSGRHKSYEQYF